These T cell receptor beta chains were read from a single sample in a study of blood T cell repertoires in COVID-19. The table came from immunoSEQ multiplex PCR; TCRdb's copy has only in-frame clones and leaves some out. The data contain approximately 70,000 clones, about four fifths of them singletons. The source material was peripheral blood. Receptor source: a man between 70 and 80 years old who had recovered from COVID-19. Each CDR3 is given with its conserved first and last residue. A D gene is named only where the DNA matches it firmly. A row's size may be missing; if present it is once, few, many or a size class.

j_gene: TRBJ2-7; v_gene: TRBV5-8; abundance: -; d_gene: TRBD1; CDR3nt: TGTGCCAGCAGCTTGGCCTCGACAGGGGCCTACGAGCAGTACTTC; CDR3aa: CASSLASTGAYEQYF
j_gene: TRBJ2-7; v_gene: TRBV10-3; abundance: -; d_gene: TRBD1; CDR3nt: TGTGCCATCAGCTGGACAGGGGGCGCCTACGAGCAGTACTTC; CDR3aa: CAISWTGGAYEQYF
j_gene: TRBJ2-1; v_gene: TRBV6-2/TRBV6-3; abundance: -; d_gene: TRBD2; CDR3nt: TGTGCCAGCAGCCACGAACTAGCGGAAGAGTACAATGAGCAGTTCTTC; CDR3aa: CASSHELAEEYNEQFF
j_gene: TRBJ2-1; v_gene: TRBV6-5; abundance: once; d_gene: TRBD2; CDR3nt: TGTGCCAGCAGTTTTCTAGCGGGATATAACAATGAGCAGTTCTTC; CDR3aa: CASSFLAGYNNEQFF
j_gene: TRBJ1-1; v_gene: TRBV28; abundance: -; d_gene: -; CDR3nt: TGTGCCAGCACCATCGCGTCCCGGGATGAAGCTTTCTTT; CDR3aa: CASTIASRDEAFF
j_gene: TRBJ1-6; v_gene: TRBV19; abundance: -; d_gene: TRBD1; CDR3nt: TGTGCCAGTAGTAGCCACCTAGGGACAGTAAATTCACCCCTCCACTTT; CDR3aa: CASSSHLGTVNSPLHF
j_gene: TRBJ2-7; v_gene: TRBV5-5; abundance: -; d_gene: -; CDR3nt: TGTGCCAGCAGCTTGTCGCTACATATTGTGGACAGCTACGAGCAGTACTTC; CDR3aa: CASSLSLHIVDSYEQYF
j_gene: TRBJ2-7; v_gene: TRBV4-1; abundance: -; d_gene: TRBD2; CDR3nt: TGCGCCAGCAGAGCGGCCGGGACTAGCGGGCAAATAAACTACGAGCAGTACTTC; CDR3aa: CASRAAGTSGQINYEQYF
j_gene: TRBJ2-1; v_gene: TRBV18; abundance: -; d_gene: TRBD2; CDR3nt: TGTGCCAGCTCACCACCGGGACTAGGGAACAATGAGCAGTTCTTC; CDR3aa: CASSPPGLGNNEQFF
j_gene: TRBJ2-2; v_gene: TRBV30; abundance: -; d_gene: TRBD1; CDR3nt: TGTGCCACCTGGACAGGGGGCACCGGGGAGCTGTTTTTT; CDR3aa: CATWTGGTGELFF
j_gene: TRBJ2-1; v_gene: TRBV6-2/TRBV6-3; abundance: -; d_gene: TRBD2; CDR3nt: TGTGCCAGCAGTTACTCGACTAGCGGTCTCACCCGCTCCTACAATGAGCAGTTCTTC; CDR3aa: CASSYSTSGLTRSYNEQFF
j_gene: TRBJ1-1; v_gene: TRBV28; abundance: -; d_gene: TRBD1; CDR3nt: TGTGCCAGCCCTCGAGGGACAGGGGTTCCGGGTTTAGTAACTGAAGCTTTCTTT; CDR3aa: CASPRGTGVPGLVTEAFF
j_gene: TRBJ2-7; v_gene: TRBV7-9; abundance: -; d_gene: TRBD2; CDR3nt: TGTGCCAGCAGCTCTACGGGGGGAAAGCAGTACTTC; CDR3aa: CASSSTGGKQYF
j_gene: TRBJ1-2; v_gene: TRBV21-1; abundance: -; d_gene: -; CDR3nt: TGTGCCAGCAGCAAAAACCAACAGACAGGGGGCATCCCCTATGGCTACACCTTC; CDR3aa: CASSKNQQTGGIPYGYTF
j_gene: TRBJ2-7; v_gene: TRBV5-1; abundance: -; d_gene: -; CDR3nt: TGCGCCAGCAGAAGATGGTCGGGTGCCCAAGCCTACGAGCAGTACTTC; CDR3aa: CASRRWSGAQAYEQYF
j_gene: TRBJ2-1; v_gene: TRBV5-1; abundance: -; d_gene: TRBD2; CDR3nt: TGCGCCAGCAGCTTGGAAGGCGGGAGCTCCTACAATGAGCAGTTCTTC; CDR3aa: CASSLEGGSSYNEQFF
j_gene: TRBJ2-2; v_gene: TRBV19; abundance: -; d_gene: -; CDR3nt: TGTGCCAGTAATGAGGGATTACTAACCGGGGAGCTGTTTTTT; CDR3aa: CASNEGLLTGELFF
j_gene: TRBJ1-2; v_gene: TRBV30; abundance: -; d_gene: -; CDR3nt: TGTGCCTGGAGTCCTGGCCTGGGAGATGGCTACACCTTC; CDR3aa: CAWSPGLGDGYTF
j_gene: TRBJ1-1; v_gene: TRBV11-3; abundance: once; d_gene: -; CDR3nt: TGTGCCAGCAGCTTGAATTTCGGGGACACTGAAGCTTTCTTT; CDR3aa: CASSLNFGDTEAFF
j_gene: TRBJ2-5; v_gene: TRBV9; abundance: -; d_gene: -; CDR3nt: TGTGCCAGCAATCTTGGCCAAAGACAAGAGACCCAGTACTTC; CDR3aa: CASNLGQRQETQYF
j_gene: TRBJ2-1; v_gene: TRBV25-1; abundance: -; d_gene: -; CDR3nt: TGTGCCAGCAGTGCCAATGGGGGACATCTCACCTCCTACAATGAGCAGTTCTTC; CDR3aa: CASSANGGHLTSYNEQFF
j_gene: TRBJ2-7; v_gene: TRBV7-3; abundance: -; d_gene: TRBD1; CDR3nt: TGTGCCAGCAGCGAAGGGACAGGGTCCTCCTACGAGCAGTACTTC; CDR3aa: CASSEGTGSSYEQYF
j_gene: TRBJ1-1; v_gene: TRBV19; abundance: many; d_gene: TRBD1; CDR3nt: TGTGCCAGTAGGGGACAGGGTGAGGGTGAAGCTTTCTTT; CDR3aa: CASRGQGEGEAFF
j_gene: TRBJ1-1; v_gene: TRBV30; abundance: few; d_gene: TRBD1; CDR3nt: TGTGCTCAAACCCTCGGGACAGCCTCAGCTTTCTTT; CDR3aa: CAQTLGTASAFF
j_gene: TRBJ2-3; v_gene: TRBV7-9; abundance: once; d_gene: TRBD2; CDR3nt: TGTGCCAGCAGCCCCCAGCGGGGGGGCCTCACAGATACGCAGTATTTT; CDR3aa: CASSPQRGGLTDTQYF
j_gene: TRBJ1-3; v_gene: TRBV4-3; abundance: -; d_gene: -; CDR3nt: TGCGCCAGCAGCCCCAGGGCGCAGGGGACTGGAAACACCATATATTTT; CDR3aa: CASSPRAQGTGNTIYF
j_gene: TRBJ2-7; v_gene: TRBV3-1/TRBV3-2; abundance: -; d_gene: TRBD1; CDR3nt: TGTGCCAGCAGCCAAGTGGACAGGGGCGAGCAGTACTTC; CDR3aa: CASSQVDRGEQYF
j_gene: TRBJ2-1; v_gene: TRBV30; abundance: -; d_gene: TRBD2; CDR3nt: TGTGCCCGGGGACTAGCGGGGGGGCGAAGTGAGCAGTTCTTC; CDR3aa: CARGLAGGRSEQFF
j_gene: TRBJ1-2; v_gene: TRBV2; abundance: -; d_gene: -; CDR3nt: TGTGCCACAACACCAAAACGCGGCTATGGCTACACCTTC; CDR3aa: CATTPKRGYGYTF
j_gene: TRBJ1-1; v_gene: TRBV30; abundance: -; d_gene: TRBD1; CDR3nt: TGTGCCTGGGGACGGACAGGGGGCACTGAAGCTTTCTTT; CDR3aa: CAWGRTGGTEAFF
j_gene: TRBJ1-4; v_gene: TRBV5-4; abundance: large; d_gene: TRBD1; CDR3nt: TGTGCCAGCAGCTTTAGCGGACAGGGCTTGGAAAAACTGTTTTTT; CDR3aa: CASSFSGQGLEKLFF
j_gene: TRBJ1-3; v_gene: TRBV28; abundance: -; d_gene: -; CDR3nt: TGTGCCAGCAGTCCCACAGCAGTACGTAACACCATATATTTT; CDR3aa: CASSPTAVRNTIYF
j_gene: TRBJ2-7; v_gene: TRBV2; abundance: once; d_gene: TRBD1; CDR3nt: TGTGCCAGCAGTGATGTGGGACAGCTTCGGGGCTACGAGCAGTACTTC; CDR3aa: CASSDVGQLRGYEQYF
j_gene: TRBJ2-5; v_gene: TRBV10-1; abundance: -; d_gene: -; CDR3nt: TGCGCCAGCTCCCCGACAGTCCAAGAGACCCAGTACTTC; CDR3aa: CASSPTVQETQYF
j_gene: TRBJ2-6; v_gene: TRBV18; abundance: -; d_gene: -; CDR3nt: TGTGCCAGCTCACCCCTCTTGACTAGACGAACTGGGGCCAACGTCCTGACTTTC; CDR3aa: CASSPLLTRRTGANVLTF
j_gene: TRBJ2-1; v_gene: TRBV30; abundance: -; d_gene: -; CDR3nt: TGTGCCTGGAGTCAGATATTAACAGACAGCTCCTACAATGAGCAGTTCTTC; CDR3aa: CAWSQILTDSSYNEQFF
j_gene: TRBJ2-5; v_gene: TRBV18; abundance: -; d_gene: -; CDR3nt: TGTGCCAGCTCACCAGAGCAAGAGACCCAGTACTTC; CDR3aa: CASSPEQETQYF
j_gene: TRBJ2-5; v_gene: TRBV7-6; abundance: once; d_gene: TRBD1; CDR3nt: TGTGCCAGCAGCCCTAAGGGGGCTTCGGAGACCCAGTACTTC; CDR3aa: CASSPKGASETQYF
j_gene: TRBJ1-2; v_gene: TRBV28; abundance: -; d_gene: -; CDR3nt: TGTGCCAGCAGTCGCGGGGGCTATGGCTACACCTTC; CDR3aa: CASSRGGYGYTF
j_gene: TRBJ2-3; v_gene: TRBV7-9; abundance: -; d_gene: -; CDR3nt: TGTGCCAGCAGCATCCCAGGGGCAGATACGCAGTATTTT; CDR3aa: CASSIPGADTQYF
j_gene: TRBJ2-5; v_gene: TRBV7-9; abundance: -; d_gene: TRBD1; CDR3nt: TGTGCCAGCAGCCGCGACAGGGGGCACGAGACCCAGTACTTC; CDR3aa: CASSRDRGHETQYF
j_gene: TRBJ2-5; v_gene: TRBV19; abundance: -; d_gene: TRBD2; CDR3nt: TGTGCCAGTAGTGCCGGGAGGGGGAGAGGAGAGACCCAGTACTTC; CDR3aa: CASSAGRGRGETQYF
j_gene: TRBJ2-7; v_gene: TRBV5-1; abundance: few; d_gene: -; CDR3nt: TGCGCCAGCCAGTCTAGCTCCTACGAGCAGTACTTC; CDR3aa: CASQSSSYEQYF